This entry lists 21 T cell receptor beta chains sequenced from one sample in a study of CD8+CD57+ T cells in acquired aplastic anemia (dated by TCRdb to 2016 to 2018). The instrument was an Illumina HiSeq 2000. Genomic DNA was used as template for profiling of TCR beta VDJ combinations and CDR3 sequences. TCRdb handled the public reads itself, with Q25 trimming in fastp and clone calling in MiXCR, and kept productive beta chains. Rows with a matching CDR3 protein are joined into one entry that keeps the most common DNA and genes. In all, the sample holds about 190,000 distinct CDR3 sequences, and 40% to 55% of those were seen once. Jointly, the top ten make up around 9.7% of the sample. Flow cytometry had shown CD8+CD57+ cell expansion in the patients selected for sequencing. Specimen: sorted CD4+, CD8+, or CD8+CD57+ T cells (not recorded which) from PBMCs. These receptors were obtained from a human donor with aplastic anemia.

The chain has TRBV29-1 and TRBJ2-7, with D tentatively TRBD1 (6 bases). V lost 6 bases to trimming and J lost 1 base, with 16 bases between them. Germline lookup yields CDR1 SQVTM and CDR2 ANQGSEA. The CDR3 totals 14 residues. The CDR3 reads CSVRQAPESYEQYF. For the CDR3, the DNA is TGCAGCGTACGACAGGCTCCCGAATCCTACGAGCAGTACTTC.

In this sample, this clonotype turned up many times. The V gene is TRBV9, the J gene TRBJ1-4; tentatively, D is TRBD1 (6 bases). CDR1 is SGDLS, CDR2 YYNGEE, per germline. V lost 3 bases and J 0 bases, leaving 9 bases between the germline ends. The CDR3 is 15 residues long. Here the CDR3 reads CASSAGAATNEKLFF. DNA of the CDR3: TGTGCCAGCAGCGCGGGGGCAGCAACTAATGAAAAACTGTTTTTT.

This clonotype appeared many times. This chain connects TRBV10-3 to TRBJ2-3, with D possibly TRBD1 on 6 matching bases. CDR1 and CDR2 (germline): ENHRY, SYGVKD. Deletions cut 4 bases from V and 1 base from J, with 12 bases between. The CDR3 runs to 15 residues. The CDR3 DNA is TGTGCCATCAGTGTTGGACAGAGACGCACAGATACGCAGTATTTT. The encoded protein is CAISVGQRRTDTQYF.

This chain connects TRBV12-3 or TRBV12-4 to TRBJ2-7; D is uncertain. This CDR3 has 13 residues. Trimming pared 3 bases from V and 0 bases from J, leaving 6 bases between. This CDR3 reads CASSLKPSYEQYF. The CDR3 nucleotides read TGTGCCAGCAGTTTGAAACCCTCCTACGAGCAGTACTTC.

The rearrangement uses TRBV20-1 and TRBJ1-4; tentatively, D is TRBD1 (6 bases). From germline, CDR1 is DFQATT and CDR2 SNEGSKA (reference sequence). With 0 bases removed from V and 7 bases from J, the gap between germline ends came to 15 bases. CDR3 size: 15 residues. The DNA of the CDR3 is TGCAGTGCTAGAGATGAGGGGGGGCGGATTGAAAAACTGTTTTTT. Amino acid sequence: CSARDEGGRIEKLFF.

This clonotype was recorded many times. This rearrangement joins TRBV4-2 to TRBJ1-6; D gene ambiguous. V lost 0 bases and J lost 7, with 13 bases in between. The CDR3 extends over 16 amino acids. CDR1 and CDR2 (germline): LGHNA, YNFKEQ. The CDR3 reads CASSQDFKGTNSPLHF. As DNA, the CDR3 is TGTGCCAGCAGCCAAGATTTTAAGGGTACGAATTCACCCCTCCACTTT.

The chain is built from TRBV24-1 and TRBJ2-3; weak D call: TRBD2 (6 bases). With 0 bases removed from V and 3 bases from J, the gap between germline ends came to 18 bases. The CDR3 sequence is 18 residues long. Germline-derived CDR1 and CDR2 are KGHDR and SFDVKD. The CDR3 region is CATSDLPKRGGMTDTQYF. The CDR3 DNA reads as TGTGCCACCAGTGATTTGCCGAAGAGGGGCGGGATGACAGATACGCAGTATTTT.

Ten or more counts support this clonotype. The gene calls are TRBV7-3 and TRBJ2-7, with a possible D match to TRBD1 (7 bases). The CDR3 extends over 15 amino acids. Trimming stripped 4 bases from V and 3 bases from J, with 16 bases between. Germline assignment: CDR1 SGHTA and CDR2 FQGTGA. The CDR3 DNA is TGTGCCAGCAGCTCGCAGGGGGGACCGTACTACGAGCAGTACTTC. Its protein is CASSSQGGPYYEQYF.

This clonotype was counted a single time. This sequence joins TRBV5-1 and TRBJ2-1; 8 bases fit TRBD2. This CDR3 contains 19 residues. V trimming: 0 bases; J trimming: 0 bases; junction bases outside the gene matches: 11. The germline V gene has CDR1 SGHRS and CDR2 YFSETQ. This chain's CDR3 is CASSLEFSGVQSSYNEQFF. CDR3 DNA: TGCGCCAGCAGCTTGGAGTTTAGCGGGGTACAGAGCTCCTACAATGAGCAGTTCTTC. Based on the CDR3 plus reference TRBV5-1 and TRBJ2-1, the full variable domain is KAGVTQTPRYLIKTRGQQVTLSCSPISGHRSVSWYQQTPGQGLQFLFEYFSETQRNKGNFPGRFSGRQFSNSRSEMNVSTLELGDSALYLCASSLEFSGVQSSYNEQFFGPGTRLTVL.

This clonotype was detected only once. The genes are TRBV2 and TRBJ2-3, with a tentative D call TRBD1 (5 bases). V was trimmed by 2 bases and J by 2 bases, leaving 11 bases between them. Germline CDR1 SNHLY, CDR2 FYNNEI. This CDR3 is 15 amino acids long. CDR3 bases: TGTGCCAGCAGTGAAATGGGGCAAATCACAGATACGCAGTATTTT. This translates into CASSEMGQITDTQYF.

This chain's CDR3 is CSARDTSGPGTQYF. The CDR3 nucleotides read TGCAGTGCTAGAGATACTAGTGGGCCAGGTACGCAGTATTTT. The V gene is TRBV20-1, the J gene TRBJ2-3, with D perhaps matching TRBD2 (5 bases). Trimming left V 0 bases short and J 8 bases short, with 15 bases between. The CDR3 runs to 14 residues. Germline V gene lookup returns CDR1 DFQATT and CDR2 SNEGSKA (reference sequence).

Comments on this clonotype: At one end the junction does not follow the germline gene, possibly because of a read error. The rearrangement joins TRBV2 to TRBJ2-5; tentatively, D is TRBD1 (7 bases). Germline loops: CDR1 SNHLY, CDR2 FYNNEI. CDR3 length: 14 amino acids. Here the CDR3 reads CASSEPGGQETRYF. CDR3 nucleotide sequence: TGTGCCAGCAGTGAACCAGGGGGGCAAGAGACCCGGTACTTC.

This clonotype has a count of ten or more. V usage is TRBV7-2 and J usage is TRBJ1-3; D gene ambiguous. V lost 1 base and J lost 3, with 7 bases in between. From germline, CDR1 is SGHTA and CDR2 FQGNSA. This CDR3 comprises 14 residues. As DNA, the CDR3 is TGTGCCAGCAGCTTAGGGGAAGGTGGAAACACCATATATTTT. Translating gives CASSLGEGGNTIYF.

Ten or more counts support this clonotype. For the CDR3, the DNA is TGTGCCAGCAGCTTCACGATCGGGGCGGGAAGAGATACGCAGTATTTT. As protein: CASSFTIGAGRDTQYF. The V gene is TRBV5-8, the J gene TRBJ2-3; D may be TRBD2 (6 bases). With 2 bases removed from V and 5 bases from J, the gap between germline ends came to 18 bases. Germline V CDR1 and CDR2: SGHTS, YDEGEE. The CDR3 runs 16 residues.

The rearrangement joins TRBV25-1 to TRBJ1-1, with D possibly TRBD1 on 5 matching bases. V was trimmed by 4 bases and J by 1 base, leaving 22 bases between them. The germline gives CDR1 MGHDK, CDR2 SYGVNS. CDR3 length: 18 residues. This chain's CDR3 is CASSAPRGEGPTNTEAFF. The CDR3 DNA sequence: TGTGCCAGCAGTGCTCCCCGGGGGGAGGGACCAACGAACACTGAAGCTTTCTTT.

This rearrangement joins TRBV27 to TRBJ2-3, with 9 nucleotides matching TRBD1. The CDR3 loop spans 15 amino acids. V lost 7 bases to trimming and J lost 7 bases; unmatched junction nucleotides: 12. Germline V gene lookup returns CDR1 MNHEY and CDR2 SMNVEV (reference sequence). The CDR3 DNA reads TGTGCCAGCACCGGGGCGGGACAGGGAGCGAATACGCAGTATTTT. Protein product: CASTGAGQGANTQYF.

Concerning this clonotype itself: A single base separates this from a much larger clone, so it may be a read error. V is TRBV2 and J is TRBJ1-1, with TRBD1 matching 7 bases. In germline, CDR1 is SNHLY, CDR2 FYNNEI. CDR3 length: 14 amino acids. V was clipped by 6 bases and J by 0 bases; unmatched bases: 4. The CDR3 here is CASSPQGMNTEAFF. The CDR3 DNA reads as TGTGCCAGCAGCCCACAGGGGATGAACACTGAAGCTTTCTTT.

Remarks on this clonotype: The CDR3 carries no conserved terminal phenylalanine or tryptophan, so it likely arises from a read error. The rearrangement links TRBV5-1 to TRBJ2-7; tentatively, D is TRBD2 (6 bases). V gave up 2 bases and J gave up 5 bases, with 11 bases separating them. This CDR3 region has 13 residues. Germline V gene data show CDR1 as SGHRS and CDR2 as YFSETQ. CDR3 protein: CASSFGSPNEQYS. As DNA, the CDR3 is TGCGCCAGCAGCTTCGGGAGTCCCAACGAGCAGTACTCC.

The table lists this clonotype with a few counts. In this CDR3 the conserved last residue, phenylalanine or tryptophan, is missing, so a read error is likely. The DNA is omitted, as the CDR3 cannot be located on it reliably, and the CDR3 follows TCRdb's listing. The J gene is TRBJ2-7, the V gene TRBV7-9; TRBD1, the table's D call, lacks a check against the DNA. Germline V gives CDR1 SEHNR, CDR2 FQNEAQ (reference sequence). The CDR3 extends over 8 residues, inclusive of both ends. This CDR3 is CASSSPRG.

The J gene is TRBJ1-4, the V gene TRBV20-1; a weak D match, TRBD1 (6 bases). There are 15 residues in the CDR3. V lost 0 bases and J lost 6, with 14 bases in between. Germline CDR1 is DFQATT and CDR2 is SNEGSKA (reference sequence). DNA of the CDR3: TGCAGTGCTAGAGAACCCAAGGGGGGCGATGAAAAACTGTTTTTT. Its translation is CSAREPKGGDEKLFF.

As to this clonotype: A much larger clone lies a single base off, so this may be a read error. The rearrangement joins TRBV4-1 to TRBJ2-7, with D hard to call. Per germline, CDR1 MGHRA and CDR2 YSYEKL. The V end was cut by 2 bases, the J end by 2 bases, with 10 bases between. This CDR3 comprises 14 residues. DNA of the CDR3: TGCGCCAGCAGCCAAATGCTTCCTCCCTACGAGCAGTACTTC. The encoded protein is CASSQMLPPYEQYF.